One T cell receptor beta chain is described in this entry. Based on clinical symptoms, serum thyroxine and TRAb, thyroid ultrasound and orbital computed tomography, diagnoses were reached. Amplification of TCR beta CDR3 regions used RNA as the template. The study used the HTBI primer set for a first-round RT-PCR of the TCR CDR3. TCRdb re-called the multiplex PCR reads with MiXCR, one entry per CDR3 protein. This table holds 450,000 to 600,000 distinct CDR3 sequences, just under 20% found once. The data were taken from a study of T cells in Graves' hyperthyroidism and ophthalmopathy. Germline V gives CDR1 LGHDT, CDR2 YNNKEL (reference sequence). CDR3 size: 17 residues. Trimming stripped 4 bases from V and 0 bases from J, with 16 bases between.

The rearrangement links TRBV3-1 to TRBJ2-1; D ambiguous. The sequenced material came from blood. The receptor was derived from a man aged 40-55 years with Graves' ophthalmopathy. CDR3 bases: TGTGCCAGCAGCCCCTACTTCAGCTTTTCCTCCTACAATGAGCAGTTCTTC. It codes for CASSPYFSFSSYNEQFF.